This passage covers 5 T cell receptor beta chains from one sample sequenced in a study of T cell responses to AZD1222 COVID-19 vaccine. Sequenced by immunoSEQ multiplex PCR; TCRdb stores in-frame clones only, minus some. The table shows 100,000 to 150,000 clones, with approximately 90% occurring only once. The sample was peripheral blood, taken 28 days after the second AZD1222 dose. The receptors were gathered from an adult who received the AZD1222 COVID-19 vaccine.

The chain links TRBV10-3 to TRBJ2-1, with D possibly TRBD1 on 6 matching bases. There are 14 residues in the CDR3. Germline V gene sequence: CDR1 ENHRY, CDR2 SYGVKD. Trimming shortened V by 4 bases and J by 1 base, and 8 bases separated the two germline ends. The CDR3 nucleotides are TGTGCCATCAGTGGGGGGCCGTCCTACAATGAGCAGTTCTTC. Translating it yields CAISGGPSYNEQFF.

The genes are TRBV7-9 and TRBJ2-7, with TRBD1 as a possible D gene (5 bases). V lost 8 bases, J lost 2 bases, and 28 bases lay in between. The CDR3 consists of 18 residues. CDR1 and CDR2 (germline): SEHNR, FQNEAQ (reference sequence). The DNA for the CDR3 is TGTGCCAGCTACCCATTAAACGGCAAGGGGCGCCCGACCTACGAGCAGTACTTC. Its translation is CASYPLNGKGRPTYEQYF.

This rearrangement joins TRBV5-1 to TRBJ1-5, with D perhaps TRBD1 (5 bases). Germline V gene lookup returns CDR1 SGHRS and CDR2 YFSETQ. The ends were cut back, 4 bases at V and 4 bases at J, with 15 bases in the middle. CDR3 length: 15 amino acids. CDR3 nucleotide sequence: TGCGCCAGCAGCCTCGGGCCAAACAGGAATCAGCCCCAGCATTTT. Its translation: CASSLGPNRNQPQHF. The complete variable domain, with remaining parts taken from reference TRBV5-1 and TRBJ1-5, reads KAGVTQTPRYLIKTRGQQVTLSCSPISGHRSVSWYQQTPGQGLQFLFEYFSETQRNKGNFPGRFSGRQFSNSRSEMNVSTLELGDSALYLCASSLGPNRNQPQHFGDGTRLSIL.

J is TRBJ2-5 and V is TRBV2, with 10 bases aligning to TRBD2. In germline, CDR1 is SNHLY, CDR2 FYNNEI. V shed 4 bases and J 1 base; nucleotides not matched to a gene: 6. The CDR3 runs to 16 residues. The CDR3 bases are TGTGCCAGCAGTGGGGAGGCTAGCGGGAGCCAAGAGACCCAGTACTTC. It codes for CASSGEASGSQETQYF.

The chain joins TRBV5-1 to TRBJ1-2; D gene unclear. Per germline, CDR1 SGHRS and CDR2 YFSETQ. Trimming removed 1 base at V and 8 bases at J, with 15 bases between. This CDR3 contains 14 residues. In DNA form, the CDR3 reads TGCGCCAGCAGCTTGTTTCCGGGATCCAAGGGCTACACCTTC. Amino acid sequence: CASSLFPGSKGYTF.